The rows below give T cell receptor beta chains drawn from one sample of a study of shared clonotypes between healthy human individuals. Measured with immunoSEQ multiplex PCR; TCRdb has only the in-frame clones, and not every one. Of about 320,000 clones listed, over 75% are singletons. Material for sequencing was memory CD8+ T cells sorted from blood. Receptors were obtained from a man aged 18 to 30 in good health. The CDR3 runs from the conserved cysteine through the conserved F or W. A D gene is named only where the DNA matches it firmly. Clone size is shown for a subset of rows, as once, few, many or a class of expanded clone.

D gene	V gene	clone size	J gene	CDR3 DNA	CDR3 protein
-	TRBV5-6	-	TRBJ1-1	TGTGCCAGCAGCTTACATGAGAGGGTTGTCGCTGAAGCTTTCTTT	CASSLHERVVAEAFF
-	TRBV7-9	few	TRBJ1-2	TGTGCCAGCAGCTTAATAACGGGCTATGGCTACACCTTC	CASSLITGYGYTF
-	TRBV6-1	-	TRBJ2-5	TGTGCCAGCAGTGAAGGGCGCCAGGGGATCACCAAACGGGAGACCCAGTACTTC	CASSEGRQGITKRETQYF
-	TRBV5-4	-	TRBJ2-1	TGTGCCAGCAGCTTGAGTCCGTCTGGGCCTGAGCAGTTCTTC	CASSLSPSGPEQFF
-	TRBV4-1	-	TRBJ2-7	TGCGCCAGCAGCCAAGTGAGTTTTAGCTCCTACGAGCAGTACTTC	CASSQVSFSSYEQYF
TRBD2	TRBV7-8	-	TRBJ2-1	TGTGCCAGCAGCCCCGGACTAGCGGGAGATGGTGAGCAGTTCTTC	CASSPGLAGDGEQFF
-	TRBV9	once	TRBJ1-2	TGTGCCAGCAGCGTAGATGGGGAGGACTATGGCTACACCTTC	CASSVDGEDYGYTF
-	TRBV6-5	-	TRBJ2-2	TGTGCCAGCAGTCCCTTGGCCGCCGGGGAGCTGTTTTTT	CASSPLAAGELFF
-	TRBV9	once	TRBJ2-7	TGTGCCAGCAGCGTAGGCGCGGGCGGTCCCGAGCAGTACTTC	CASSVGAGGPEQYF
-	TRBV5-6	-	TRBJ1-5	TGTGCCAGCAGCTTAAGGGCATTGGGCCATCGGGAACAGCCCCAGCATTTT	CASSLRALGHREQPQHF
-	TRBV30	-	TRBJ1-1	TGTGCCTGGAGCAGTTTGGGTCGGAACACTGAAGCTTTCTTT	CAWSSLGRNTEAFF
-	TRBV5-1	-	TRBJ1-1	TGCGCCAGCAGCGGGCAAGGAAGTTATAACACTGAAGCTTTCTTT	CASSGQGSYNTEAFF
-	TRBV6-5	-	TRBJ1-3	TGTGCCACCCGTCTGTGGTCGGGCTCTGGAAACACCATATATTTT	CATRLWSGSGNTIYF
-	TRBV10-3	once	TRBJ2-1	TGTGCCTCCCAGGGGGGAGCTAGTTCCTACAATGAGCAGTTCTTC	CASQGGASSYNEQFF
-	TRBV6-5	-	TRBJ1-2	TGTGCCAGCAGTTCACGGGACACATACTATGGCTACACCTTC	CASSSRDTYYGYTF
-	TRBV10-2	-	TRBJ2-5	TGCGCCAGCAGGGAATTCGACACCGGCACCCAGTACTTC	CASREFDTGTQYF